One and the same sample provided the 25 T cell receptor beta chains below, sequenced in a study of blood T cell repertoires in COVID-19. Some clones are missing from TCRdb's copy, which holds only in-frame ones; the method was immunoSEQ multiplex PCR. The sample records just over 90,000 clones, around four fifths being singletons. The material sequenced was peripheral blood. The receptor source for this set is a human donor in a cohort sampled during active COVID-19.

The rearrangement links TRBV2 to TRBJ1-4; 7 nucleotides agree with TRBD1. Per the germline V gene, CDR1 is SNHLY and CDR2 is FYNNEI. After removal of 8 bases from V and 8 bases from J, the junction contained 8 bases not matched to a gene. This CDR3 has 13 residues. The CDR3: CASGSGQREKLFF. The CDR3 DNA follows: TGTGCCAGCGGCTCGGGACAGCGAGAAAAACTGTTTTTT.

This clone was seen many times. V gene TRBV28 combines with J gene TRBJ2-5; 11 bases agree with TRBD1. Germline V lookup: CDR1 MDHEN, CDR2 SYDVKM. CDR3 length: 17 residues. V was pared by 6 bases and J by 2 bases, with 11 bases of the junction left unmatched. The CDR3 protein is CASSGQGARSIQETQYF. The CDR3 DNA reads TGTGCCAGCAGCGGACAGGGGGCCCGCTCCATTCAAGAGACCCAGTACTTC. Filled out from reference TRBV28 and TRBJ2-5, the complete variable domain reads DVKVTQSSRYLVKRTGEKVFLECVQDMDHENMFWYRQDPGLGLRLIYFSYDVKMKEKGDIPEGYSVSREKKERFSLILESASTNQTSMYLCASSGQGARSIQETQYFGPGTRLLVL.

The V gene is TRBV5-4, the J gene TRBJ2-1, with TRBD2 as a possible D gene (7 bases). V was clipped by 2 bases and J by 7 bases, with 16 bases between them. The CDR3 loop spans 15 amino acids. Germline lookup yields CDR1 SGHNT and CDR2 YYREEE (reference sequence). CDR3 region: CASSFGRERGNEQFF. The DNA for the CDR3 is TGTGCCAGCAGCTTTGGGCGGGAGAGGGGGAATGAGCAGTTCTTC. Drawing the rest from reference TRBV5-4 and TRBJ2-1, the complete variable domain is ETGVTQSPTHLIKTRGQQVTLRCSSQSGHNTVSWYQQALGQGPQFIFQYYREEENGRGNFPPRFSGLQFPNYSSELNVNALELDDSALYLCASSFGRERGNEQFFGPGTRLTVL.

CDR3 DNA sequence: TGTGCCAGCAGTGAGGACAGGGGTTATGGCTACACCTTC. This encodes CASSEDRGYGYTF. The chain is built from TRBV6-4 and TRBJ1-2; 9 bases line up with TRBD1. V lost 3 bases and J lost 5; bases outside the gene matches: 1. Germline V gene sequence: CDR1 MRHNA, CDR2 SNTAGT. The CDR3 loop spans 13 amino acids.

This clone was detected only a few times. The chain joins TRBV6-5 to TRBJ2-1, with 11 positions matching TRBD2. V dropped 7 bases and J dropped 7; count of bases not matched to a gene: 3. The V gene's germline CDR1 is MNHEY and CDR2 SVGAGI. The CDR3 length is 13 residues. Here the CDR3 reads CASITSGGNEQFF. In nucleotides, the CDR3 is TGTGCCAGCATTACTAGCGGGGGAAATGAGCAGTTCTTC.

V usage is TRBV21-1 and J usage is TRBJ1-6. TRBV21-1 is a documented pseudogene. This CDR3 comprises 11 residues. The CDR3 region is CACKGDSPLHF. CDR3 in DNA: TGTGCCTGTAAAGGAGATTCACCCCTCCACTTT.

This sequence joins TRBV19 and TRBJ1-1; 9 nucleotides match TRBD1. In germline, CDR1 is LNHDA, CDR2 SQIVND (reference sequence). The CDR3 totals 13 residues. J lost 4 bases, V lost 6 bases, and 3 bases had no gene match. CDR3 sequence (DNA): TGTGCCAGTAGCGGACAGGGGATCACTGAAGCTTTCTTT. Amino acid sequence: CASSGQGITEAFF. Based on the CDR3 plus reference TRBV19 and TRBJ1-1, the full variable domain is DGGITQSPKYLFRKEGQNVTLSCEQNLNHDAMYWYRQDPGQGLRLIYYSQIVNDFQKGDIAEGYSVSREKKESFPLTVTSAQKNPTAFYLCASSGQGITEAFFGQGTRLTVV.

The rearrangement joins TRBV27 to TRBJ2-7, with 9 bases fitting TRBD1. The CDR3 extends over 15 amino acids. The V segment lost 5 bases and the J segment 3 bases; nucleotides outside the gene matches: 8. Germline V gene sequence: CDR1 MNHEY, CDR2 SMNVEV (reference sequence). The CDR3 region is CASSKTGGERYEQYF. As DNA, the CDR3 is TGTGCCAGCAGTAAGACAGGGGGGGAACGCTACGAGCAGTACTTC.

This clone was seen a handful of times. The CDR3 nucleotides read TGTGCCACTGCGGGGCAGGATAGACAGACCCAGTACTTC. This encodes CATAGQDRQTQYF. The rearrangement joins TRBV15 to TRBJ2-5; D may be TRBD2 (6 bases). V lost 9 bases and J 6 bases, leaving 17 bases between the germline ends. Germline V gives CDR1 LNHNV, CDR2 YYDKDF (reference sequence). There are 13 residues in the CDR3.

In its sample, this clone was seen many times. The CDR3 spells CASSLFRDTEAFF. CDR3 nucleotide sequence: TGTGCCAGCAGCTTATTTCGGGACACTGAAGCTTTCTTT. This chain joins TRBV5-4 and TRBJ1-1; no clear D gene. The CDR3 consists of 13 residues. Looked up from germline, CDR1 is SGHNT and CDR2 is YYREEE (reference sequence). Deletions cut 2 bases from V and 3 bases from J, with 8 bases between.

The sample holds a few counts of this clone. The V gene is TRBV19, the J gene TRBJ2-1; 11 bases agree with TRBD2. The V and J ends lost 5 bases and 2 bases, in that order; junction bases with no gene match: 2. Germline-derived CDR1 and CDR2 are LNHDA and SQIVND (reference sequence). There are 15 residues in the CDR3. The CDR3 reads CASSLAGGTYNEQFF. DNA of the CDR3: TGTGCCAGTAGTCTAGCGGGGGGCACCTACAATGAGCAGTTCTTC.

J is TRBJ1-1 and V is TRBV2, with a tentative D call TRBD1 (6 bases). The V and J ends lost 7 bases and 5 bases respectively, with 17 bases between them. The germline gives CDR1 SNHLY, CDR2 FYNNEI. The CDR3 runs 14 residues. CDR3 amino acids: CASIIQGGGTEAFF. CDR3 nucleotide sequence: TGTGCCAGCATCATTCAGGGAGGGGGAACTGAAGCTTTCTTT.

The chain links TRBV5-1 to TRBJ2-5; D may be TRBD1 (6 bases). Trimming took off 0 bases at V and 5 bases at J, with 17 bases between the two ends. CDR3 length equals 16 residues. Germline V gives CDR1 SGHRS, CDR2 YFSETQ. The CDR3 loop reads CASSLDTTGPGETQYF. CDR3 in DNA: TGCGCCAGCAGCTTGGATACGACAGGCCCGGGGGAGACCCAGTACTTC.

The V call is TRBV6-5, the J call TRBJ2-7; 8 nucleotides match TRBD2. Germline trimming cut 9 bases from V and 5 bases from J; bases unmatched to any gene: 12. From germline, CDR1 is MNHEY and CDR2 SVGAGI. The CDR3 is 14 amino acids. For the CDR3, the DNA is TGTGCCAGTAAAAGCGGGAGCGGTGGCCACGAGCAGTACTTC. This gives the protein CASKSGSGGHEQYF.

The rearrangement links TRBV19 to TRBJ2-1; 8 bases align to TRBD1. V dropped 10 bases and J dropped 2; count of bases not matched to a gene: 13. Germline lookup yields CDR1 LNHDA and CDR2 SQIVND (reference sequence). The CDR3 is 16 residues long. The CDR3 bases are TGTGCCACGACTCCCACCGGGACAGGAACCTACAATGAGCAGTTCTTC. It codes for CATTPTGTGTYNEQFF.

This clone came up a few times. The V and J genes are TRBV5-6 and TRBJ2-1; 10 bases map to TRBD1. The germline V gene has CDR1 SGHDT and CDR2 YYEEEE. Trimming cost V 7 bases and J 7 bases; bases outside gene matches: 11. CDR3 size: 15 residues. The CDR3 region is CASRADGTGENEQFF. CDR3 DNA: TGTGCCAGCCGCGCCGATGGGACAGGGGAAAATGAGCAGTTCTTC.

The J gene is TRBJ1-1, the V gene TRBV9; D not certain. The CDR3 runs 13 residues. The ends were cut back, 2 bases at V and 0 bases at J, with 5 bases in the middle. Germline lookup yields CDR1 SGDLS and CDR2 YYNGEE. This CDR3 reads CASSVLMNTEAFF. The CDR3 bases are TGTGCCAGCAGCGTTTTAATGAACACTGAAGCTTTCTTT.

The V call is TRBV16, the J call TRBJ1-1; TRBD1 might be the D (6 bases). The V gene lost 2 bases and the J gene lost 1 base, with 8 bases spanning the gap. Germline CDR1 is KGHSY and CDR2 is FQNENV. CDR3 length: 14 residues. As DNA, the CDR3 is TGTGCCAGCAGCCAACAGACAGGGAACACTGAAGCTTTCTTT. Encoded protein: CASSQQTGNTEAFF.

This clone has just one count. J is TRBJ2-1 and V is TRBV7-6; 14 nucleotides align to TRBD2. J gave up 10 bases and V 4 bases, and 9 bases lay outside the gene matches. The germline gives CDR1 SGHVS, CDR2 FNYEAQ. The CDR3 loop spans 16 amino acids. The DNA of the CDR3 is TGTGCCAGCAGCTCCGCCGGGACTAGCGGGAGTGGAGAGCAGTTCTTC. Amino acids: CASSSAGTSGSGEQFF.

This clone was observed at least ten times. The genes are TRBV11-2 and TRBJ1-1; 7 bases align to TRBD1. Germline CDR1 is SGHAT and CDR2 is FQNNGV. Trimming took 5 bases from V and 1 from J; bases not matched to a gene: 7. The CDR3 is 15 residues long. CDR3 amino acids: CASSPRDRENTEAFF. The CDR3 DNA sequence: TGTGCCAGCAGCCCCCGGGACAGAGAGAACACTGAAGCTTTCTTT.

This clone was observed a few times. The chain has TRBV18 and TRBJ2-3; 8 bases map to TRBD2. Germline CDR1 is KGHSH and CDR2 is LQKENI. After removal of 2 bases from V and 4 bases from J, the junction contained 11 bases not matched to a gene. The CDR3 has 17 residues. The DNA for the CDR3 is TGTGCCAGCTCACCAGGCCCCGGGACTAGGTCCCCAGATACGCAGTATTTT. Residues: CASSPGPGTRSPDTQYF.

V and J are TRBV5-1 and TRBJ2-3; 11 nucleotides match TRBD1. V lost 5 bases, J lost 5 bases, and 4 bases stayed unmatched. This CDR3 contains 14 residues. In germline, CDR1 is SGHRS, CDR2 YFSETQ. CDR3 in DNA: TGCGCCAGCAGGAGGGGACAGGGGGAAGATACGCAGTATTTT. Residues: CASRRGQGEDTQYF.

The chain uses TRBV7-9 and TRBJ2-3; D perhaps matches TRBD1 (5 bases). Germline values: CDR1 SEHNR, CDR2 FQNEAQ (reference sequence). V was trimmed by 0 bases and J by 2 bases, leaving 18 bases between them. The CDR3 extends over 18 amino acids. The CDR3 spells CASSLADIATVITDTQYF. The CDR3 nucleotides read TGTGCCAGCAGCTTAGCGGATATCGCGACAGTGATCACAGATACGCAGTATTTT.

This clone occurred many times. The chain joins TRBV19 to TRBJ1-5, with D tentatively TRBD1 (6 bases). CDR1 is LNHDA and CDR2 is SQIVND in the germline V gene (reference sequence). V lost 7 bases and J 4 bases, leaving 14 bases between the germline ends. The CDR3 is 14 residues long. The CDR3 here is CASTFGQRNQPQHF. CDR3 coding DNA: TGTGCCAGTACCTTTGGACAGAGAAATCAGCCCCAGCATTTT.

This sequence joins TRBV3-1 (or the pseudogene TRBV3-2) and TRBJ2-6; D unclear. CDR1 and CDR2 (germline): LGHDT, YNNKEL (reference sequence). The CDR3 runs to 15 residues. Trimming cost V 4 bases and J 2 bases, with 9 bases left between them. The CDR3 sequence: CASSPSGAGANVLTF. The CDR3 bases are TGTGCCAGCAGCCCCTCCGGTGCTGGGGCCAACGTCCTGACTTTC.